Here is one T cell receptor beta chain with its context. The CDR3 is 18 residues long. Unmatched junction bases numbered 13, after V lost 3 bases and J lost 5 bases. Germline CDR1 and CDR2: KGHDR and SFDVKD. Through a sample-barcoded 5' primer and a J-beta primer mix, a second PCR was run for about 6 to 11 cycles. TCRdb re-called the 5' RACE reads with MiXCR, one entry per CDR3 protein. The top ten hold roughly 19% of the sample, which has fewer than 1 million distinct CDR3 sequences, under 45% seen once. The sample comes from a study of blood T cells in healthy people across ages. Source material: blood. This sequence was found in a man aged 55 to 69 in good health. The rearrangement uses TRBV24-1 and TRBJ2-2, with TRBD1 matching 8 bases. The CDR3 nucleotides are TGTGCCACCAGTGATCGTTCCGGACAGGGTTTGGAAACCGGGGAGCTGTTTTTT. It yields the protein CATSDRSGQGLETGELFF.